This TCR beta chain is drawn from a study of vaccination and CD4 T cells after COVID-19. CD4+ T cells that had been cultured provided DNA sequenced with the Oncomine TCR Beta short-read assay. TCRdb reanalysed the PCR reads using MiXCR and keeps one entry per CDR3 protein. The data hold more than 20,000 distinct CDR3 sequences, with about half observed a single time. Concerning this clonotype itself: Antigen: not known.

This CDR3 has 12 amino acids. Deletions cut 0 bases from V and 7 bases from J, with 6 bases between. Germline values: CDR1 KGHSH, CDR2 LQKENI. The treatment denotes: approximately nine-day PBMC culture with coronavirus spike peptide pools or control peptides (ViraFEST assay). The receptor was derived from a human donor who had recovered from COVID-19. The chain has TRBV18 and TRBJ1-2; D call uncertain. Sample: CD4+ T cells from blood, cultured in vitro. The CDR3 nucleotides are TGTGCCAGCTCACCACCCGCAGGTGGCTACACCTTC. Protein product: CASSPPAGGYTF.